The entry that follows covers one TCR beta chain sequence. Its antigen is still unknown. This sample stems from a study of identical twins. Study-level results: The study found excess low generation probability among twin-shared out-of-frame alpha sequences. Beta clonotypes that were abundant in cord blood contained fewer insertions, a pattern absent from memory repertoires. Possibly, invariant MAIT and iNKT cells partly confounded zero-insertion analyses.

CDR1 SGHVS and CDR2 FQNEAQ come from the germline V gene. This CDR3 region has 13 residues. Trimming left V 5 bases short and J 2 bases short, with 9 bases between. TCRdb analysed the 5' RACE reads with MiXCR anew, one entry per CDR3 protein. Among hundreds of thousands of distinct CDR3 sequences, approximately 20% were seen once, and the ten largest hold around 0.5%. These data are also associated with another study on yellow fever vaccine responses in identical twins.

Sequencing was carried out using CD4+ T cells sorted from blood. The chain joins TRBV7-8 to TRBJ2-5; possibly TRBD1 for D (6 bases). This receptor was identified in a woman between 18 and 29 years old in good health. CDR3 DNA sequence: TGTGCCAGCAGCCACGGACAGCAAGAGACCCAGTACTTC. It yields the protein CASSHGQQETQYF.